This T cell receptor beta chain stems from a study of T cell clusters in autoimmune cytopenias. Study results and caveats: Clustering suggested that physiological T cell clusters were missing in primary autoimmune cytopenia patients. Functional roles of the in silico T cell clusters still await experimental validation.

Each sample's input was approximately 270 ng genomic DNA, some 38,000 genome equivalents. This clonotype ranks as medium-sized in terms of frequency. The antigen remains undetermined. Germline V lookup: CDR1 KGHSH, CDR2 LQKENI. This CDR3 comprises 15 residues. TRB was amplified by touch-down multiplex PCR, primer pools A and B combined. TCRdb reanalyzed the multiplex PCR reads, giving one entry per CDR3 protein sequence and no DNA. This sample's table has some 2,000 distinct CDR3 sequences. These data are also associated with another study on T cell repertoires in aging, cancer and after chemotherapy.

Sequences were obtained from peripheral blood. The genes are TRBV18 and TRBJ1-3; the TRBD1 assignment by TCRdb is unverifiable without DNA. This TCR was recovered from a human donor in good health. The CDR3 here is CASSPRTDRGNTIYF.